The present TCR beta chain was sequenced within a study of T cell responses to AZD1222 COVID-19 vaccine. Repertoires were generated with immunoSEQ multiplex PCR, while TCRdb's copy carries only in-frame clones and drops some. Of around 130,000 clones in the sample, roughly 88% are singletons; the top ten hold 4.5% to 6.5%. Sequenced material: peripheral blood, taken 28 days after the second AZD1222 dose. The clonotype originates from an adult who received the AZD1222 COVID-19 vaccine.

DNA for the CDR3: TGTGCCAGCAGTTCTACTCTAATTGAAGCTTTCTTT. It codes for CASSSTLIEAFF. The rearrangement links TRBV12-3 or TRBV12-4 to TRBJ1-1; unclear D gene. The CDR3 runs to 12 residues. V lost 4 bases to trimming and J lost 7 bases, with 10 bases between them.